This TCR beta chain was observed in a study of blood T cell repertoires in COVID-19. Study-wide background: In each case, the material was cDNA or gDNA derived from T cells, B-cell-depleted T cells, or PBMCs.

V lost 0 bases and J lost 7, with 12 bases in between. The CDR3 loop spans 14 amino acids. Germline V gene data show CDR1 as LNHDA and CDR2 as SQIVND (reference sequence). In the original processing: Reference gene primer amplification gave nucleated cell count estimates. The repertoire was sequenced with immunoSEQ multiplex PCR; TCRdb's copy has only in-frame clones and lacks some. V and J calls and clone size are copied from that table; D and trimming were computed from the DNA. The sample holds a few hundred thousand clones, approximately 88% seen once. This rearrangement joins TRBV19 to TRBJ1-2, with D uncertain. This TCR was recovered from a man between 18 and 35 years old who had recovered from COVID-19. The sequenced material came from peripheral blood. CDR3 nucleotides: TGTGCCAGTAGTATAGATAAAGAGTGGGCTGGCTACACCTTC. This encodes CASSIDKEWAGYTF. Full variable domain (outside the CDR3, taken from reference TRBV19 and TRBJ1-2): DGGITQSPKYLFRKEGQNVTLSCEQNLNHDAMYWYRQDPGQGLRLIYYSQIVNDFQKGDIAEGYSVSREKKESFPLTVTSAQKNPTAFYLCASSIDKEWAGYTFGSGTRLTVV.